These 5 T cell receptor beta chains originate from one sample sequenced in a study of blood T cell repertoires in COVID-19. Method: immunoSEQ multiplex PCR; TCRdb's copy keeps in-frame clones and lacks some. The sample holds almost 90,000 clones; about 90% are singletons and the top ten take 6.7%. The source material was peripheral blood. These receptors were collected from a man aged 18 to 35 with COVID-19, enrolled during active disease.

V and J are TRBV28 and TRBJ2-3; 9 nucleotides align to TRBD1. CDR1 is MDHEN and CDR2 is SYDVKM in the germline V gene. Unmatched junction bases numbered 10, after V lost 10 bases and J lost 2 bases. The CDR3 loop spans 15 amino acids. CDR3 protein: CAIARQGGFTDTQYF. Here the CDR3 DNA reads TGTGCCATCGCTCGACAGGGGGGTTTCACAGATACGCAGTATTTT. Supplemented by reference TRBV28 and TRBJ2-3, the full variable domain reads DVKVTQSSRYLVKRTGEKVFLECVQDMDHENMFWYRQDPGLGLRLIYFSYDVKMKEKGDIPEGYSVSREKKERFSLILESASTNQTSMYLCAIARQGGFTDTQYFGPGTRLTVL.

The chain links TRBV19 to TRBJ1-2, with D perhaps TRBD1 (6 bases). Germline V gene sequence: CDR1 LNHDA, CDR2 SQIVND (reference sequence). The CDR3 is made up of 14 amino acids. Trimming left V 4 bases short and J 4 bases short, with 13 bases between. The CDR3 sequence: CASSTTTGIYGYTF. CDR3 DNA sequence: TGTGCCAGTAGTACCACGACAGGTATCTATGGCTACACCTTC.

V is TRBV5-5 and J is TRBJ1-1; D is undetermined. The germline gives CDR1 SGHKS, CDR2 YYEKEE (reference sequence). This CDR3 comprises 13 residues. V was cut by 4 bases and J by 7 bases, with 14 bases left in between. CDR3 nucleotide sequence: TGTGCCAGCAGCACGGGAGGCGCTGGTGAAGCTTTCTTT. It codes for CASSTGGAGEAFF.

The chain couples TRBV6-1 to TRBJ1-1; 7 bases are shared with TRBD1. Germline V lookup: CDR1 MNHNS, CDR2 SASEGT. The CDR3 extends over 15 amino acids. V lost 1 base to trimming and J lost 2 bases; unmatched junction nucleotides: 4. In nucleotides, the CDR3 is TGTGCCAGCAGTGAAGAGGGGACAGTTAACACTGAAGCTTTCTTT. Protein sequence: CASSEEGTVNTEAFF.

The rearrangement uses TRBV19 and TRBJ2-7; D possibly corresponds to TRBD1 (6 bases). Germline V gives CDR1 LNHDA, CDR2 SQIVND (reference sequence). There are 12 residues in the CDR3. Between the trimmed V and J ends, which lost 6 bases and 5 bases, there was a span of 11 bases. CDR3 loop: CASSYSGDEQYF. DNA of the CDR3: TGTGCCAGTAGCTACTCAGGGGACGAGCAGTACTTC. The complete variable domain, with remaining parts taken from reference TRBV19 and TRBJ2-7, reads DGGITQSPKYLFRKEGQNVTLSCEQNLNHDAMYWYRQDPGQGLRLIYYSQIVNDFQKGDIAEGYSVSREKKESFPLTVTSAQKNPTAFYLCASSYSGDEQYFGPGTRLTVT.